The 17 T cell receptor beta chains below come from one sample, sequenced in a study of T cells after posttransplantation cyclophosphamide. The assay was immunoSEQ multiplex PCR, and TCRdb's table has in-frame clones only and misses some. The table has approximately 3,500 clones, over 95% seen once; the top ten hold under 1.3%. Sequencing was performed on naive CD8+ T cells sorted from PBMCs. These receptors originate from a woman in her forties or fifties in good health and a related stem cell transplant donor.

On this clone itself: The sample has other DNA sequences that encode this CDR3 too. V usage is TRBV7-3 and J usage is TRBJ2-1, with a weak D call TRBD2 (5 bases). CDR1 SGHTA and CDR2 FQGTGA come from the germline V gene. The CDR3 sequence is 13 residues long. Trimming shortened V by 5 bases and J by 3 bases, and 8 bases separated the two germline ends. CDR3 amino acids: CASSPTSYNEQFF. CDR3 coding DNA: TGTGCCAGCAGCCCAACTAGCTACAATGAGCAGTTCTTC.

This clone has only one observation. V and J are TRBV30 and TRBJ2-5, with TRBD1 matching 7 bases. The V and J ends lost 4 bases and 0 bases, in that order; junction bases with no gene match: 2. Germline V lookup: CDR1 GTSNPN, CDR2 SVGIG (reference sequence). The CDR3 is 13 residues long. CDR3 sequence (DNA): TGTGCCTGGAATGGACAGGACCAAGAGACCCAGTACTTC. Amino acids: CAWNGQDQETQYF.

The J gene is TRBJ2-7, the V gene TRBV2; the match to TRBD1 covers 9 bases. Germline V lookup: CDR1 SNHLY, CDR2 FYNNEI. The junction had 5 bases not matched to a gene; V was cut back by 3 bases and J by 2 bases. The CDR3 contains 15 residues. The CDR3, as DNA: TGTGCCAGCAGTGACTACGGACAGGGGACCTACGAGCAGTACTTC. Amino acids: CASSDYGQGTYEQYF.

The chain uses TRBV9 and TRBJ2-1; 9 bases fit TRBD1. The germline CDR1 and CDR2 sequences are SGDLS and YYNGEE. Trimming cost V 3 bases and J 9 bases; bases outside gene matches: 10. There are 15 residues in the CDR3. For the CDR3, the DNA is TGTGCCAGCAGCGCGGGACAGGGTTCGCGCGTTGAGCAGTTCTTC. This encodes CASSAGQGSRVEQFF.

The chain recombines TRBV4-3 with TRBJ2-2; 10 nucleotides align to TRBD2. The germline gives CDR1 LGHNA, CDR2 YSLEER. The CDR3 length is 18 residues. With V trimmed by 0 bases and J by 5 bases, 9 bases remained unmatched. For the CDR3, the DNA is TGCGCCAGCAGCCAAGAACGGCTAGCGGGAGATTGGACCGGGGAGCTGTTTTTT. It is translated as CASSQERLAGDWTGELFF.

This chain links TRBV11-2 with TRBJ2-3, with 8 bases lining up with TRBD2. V gave up 2 bases and J gave up 6 bases; unmatched junction bases: 10. Germline V CDR1 and CDR2: SGHAT, FQNNGV. The CDR3 runs 16 residues. DNA for the CDR3: TGTGCCAGCAGCTTATCGGGACTAGTAAGTTCTGATACGCAGTATTTT. This codes for CASSLSGLVSSDTQYF. Using reference TRBV11-2 and TRBJ2-3 for the parts outside the CDR3, the full variable domain is EAGVAQSPRYKIIEKRQSVAFWCNPISGHATLYWYQQILGQGPKLLIQFQNNGVVDDSQLPKDRFSAERLKGVDSTLKIQPAKLEDSAVYLCASSLSGLVSSDTQYFGPGTRLTVL.

The chain has TRBV15 and TRBJ2-1; 9 bases are shared with TRBD2. Germline CDR1 reads LNHNV; CDR2 reads YYDKDF (reference sequence). V lost 5 bases, J lost 0 bases, and 14 bases stayed unmatched. This CDR3 comprises 19 residues. The CDR3 sequence: CATSPDLVAGVLSYNEQFF. CDR3 nucleotides: TGTGCCACCAGCCCGGACCTAGTAGCGGGGGTACTCTCCTACAATGAGCAGTTCTTC. The variable domain in full, with the rest retrieved from reference TRBV15 and TRBJ2-1, is DAMVIQNPRYQVTQFGKPVTLSCSQTLNHNVMYWYQQKSSQAPKLLFHYYDKDFNNEADTPDNFQSRRPNTSFCFLDIRSPGLGDTAMYLCATSPDLVAGVLSYNEQFFGPGTRLTVL.

The chain is built from TRBV5-6 and TRBJ2-7, with TRBD2 identical over 9 bases. V shed 4 bases, J shed 6 bases, and the junction held 8 bases outside the gene matches. This CDR3 is 14 amino acids long. CDR1 and CDR2 (germline): SGHDT, YYEEEE. The CDR3 here is CASSRPGLAPEQYF. The CDR3 DNA reads as TGTGCCAGCAGCAGACCGGGACTAGCACCCGAGCAGTACTTC.

The chain links TRBV5-4 to TRBJ2-1, with D possibly being TRBD2 (7 bases). The germline V gene encodes CDR1 SGHNT and CDR2 YYREEE (reference sequence). The V and J ends lost 6 bases and 5 bases respectively, with 9 bases between them. CDR3 length: 12 residues. CDR3 loop: CASTGGNNEQFF. DNA of the CDR3: TGTGCCAGCACGGGGGGCAACAATGAGCAGTTCTTC.

In its sample, this clone was seen once. The chain uses TRBV19 and TRBJ2-1, with 9 positions matching TRBD2. The V and J ends lost 2 bases and 4 bases, in that order; junction bases with no gene match: 6. This CDR3 has 16 residues. Germline V gene data show CDR1 as LNHDA and CDR2 as SQIVND (reference sequence). CDR3 sequence reads: CASSIWAGGVYNEQFF. The DNA of the CDR3 is TGTGCCAGTAGTATATGGGCGGGAGGGGTATACAATGAGCAGTTCTTC.

The J gene is TRBJ1-4, the V gene TRBV27, with TRBD1 identical over 9 bases. The CDR3 consists of 15 residues. Germline V gene lookup returns CDR1 MNHEY and CDR2 SMNVEV (reference sequence). The J segment lost 11 bases and the V segment lost 2 bases, leaving 9 bases of the junction unmatched. The CDR3 coding sequence is TGTGCCAGCAGTTTAAGTGGGACAGGGTATCGTAAACTGTTTTTT. It specifies CASSLSGTGYRKLFF.

In its sample, this clone was seen once. J is TRBJ2-1 and V is TRBV29-1; 8 bases line up with TRBD1. This CDR3 region has 16 residues. Germline loops: CDR1 SQVTM, CDR2 ANQGSEA. The V gene end was trimmed by 0 bases and the J gene end by 3 bases; junction bases not matched to a gene: 7. CDR3 in amino acids: CSVEDLQGASYNEQFF. Written as DNA, the CDR3 is TGCAGCGTTGAAGATCTTCAGGGGGCGAGCTACAATGAGCAGTTCTTC.

This clone was counted a single time. CDR3 in amino acids: CASSDTSGGSNEQFF. CDR3 coding DNA: TGTGCCAGCAGCGACACTAGCGGGGGAAGTAATGAGCAGTTCTTC. This sequence joins TRBV5-4 and TRBJ2-1, with TRBD2 identical over 11 bases. CDR3 length equals 15 residues. Trimming at V came to 4 bases and at J to 7 bases, leaving 7 bases not matched to a gene. Looked up from germline, CDR1 is SGHNT and CDR2 is YYREEE (reference sequence).

This clone showed up just once. One end of the junction fails to match germline, which may point to a read error. The chain employs TRBV30 and TRBJ1-2; possibly TRBD1 for D (5 bases). The CDR3 has 14 amino acids. Germline lookup yields CDR1 GTSNPN and CDR2 SVGIG (reference sequence). The CDR3 DNA reads as TGTGCCTGGAGGGGGGGGACTCTCGTCTATAGCTACACCTTC. This codes for CAWRGGTLVYSYTF.

CDR3 residues: CASRPTPGQGTGELFF. The CDR3 region has the DNA TGTGCCAGCAGGCCGACCCCGGGACAGGGGACCGGGGAGCTGTTTTTT. This sequence joins TRBV28 and TRBJ2-2; 10 bases are shared with TRBD1. The CDR3 is 16 amino acids. The germline V gene encodes CDR1 MDHEN and CDR2 SYDVKM. The J segment lost 5 bases and the V segment lost 6 bases, leaving 9 bases of the junction unmatched. The whole variable domain, filled in from reference TRBV28 and TRBJ2-2, reads DVKVTQSSRYLVKRTGEKVFLECVQDMDHENMFWYRQDPGLGLRLIYFSYDVKMKEKGDIPEGYSVSREKKERFSLILESASTNQTSMYLCASRPTPGQGTGELFFGEGSRLTVL.

The chain is built from TRBV15 and TRBJ2-1; 10 bases map to TRBD2. Germline CDR1 and CDR2: LNHNV and YYDKDF (reference sequence). This CDR3 contains 17 residues. Trimming at V came to 2 bases and at J to 5 bases, leaving 9 bases not matched to a gene. CDR3 sequence reads: CATSRSLLAGLNNEQFF. Here the CDR3 DNA reads TGTGCCACCAGCAGATCCCTACTAGCGGGACTAAACAATGAGCAGTTCTTC.

The V gene is TRBV7-6, the J gene TRBJ2-7; the match to TRBD2 covers 10 bases. The V gene end was trimmed by 5 bases and the J gene end by 5 bases; junction bases not matched to a gene: 6. The CDR3 covers 14 residues. Germline V gene sequence: CDR1 SGHVS, CDR2 FNYEAQ. CDR3 in DNA: TGTGCCAGCAGCCTAACCGGGACTAGCGACGAGCAGTACTTC. Translated, it gives CASSLTGTSDEQYF.